Below are 32 T cell receptor beta chains sequenced from a single sample in a study of cytomegalovirus exposure and HLA in healthy donors. Method: immunoSEQ multiplex PCR; TCRdb's copy keeps in-frame clones and lacks some. The data contain approximately 190,000 clones, roughly 84% of them singletons. The sample consisted of PBMCs. The receptors were gathered from a woman aged 25 to 45 in good health and CMV-seropositive.

The chain has TRBV5-4 and TRBJ2-7, with TRBD1 matching over 12 bases. J was trimmed by 5 bases and V by 4 bases; bases with no gene match: 1. The CDR3 consists of 13 residues. Germline V gives CDR1 SGHNT, CDR2 YYREEE (reference sequence). CDR3 sequence: CASSRDRGHEQYF. Here the CDR3 DNA reads TGTGCCAGCAGCCGGGACAGGGGGCACGAGCAGTACTTC.

This clone was observed a few times. The chain couples TRBV20-1 to TRBJ1-2; D unresolved. CDR3 length: 11 residues. V gave up 6 bases and J gave up 6 bases, with 11 bases separating them. Germline V CDR1 and CDR2: DFQATT, SNEGSKA (reference sequence). This chain's CDR3 is CSAALPNGYTF. The CDR3 DNA follows: TGCAGTGCCGCCCTGCCTAATGGCTACACCTTC.

V usage is TRBV27 and J usage is TRBJ2-1; 11 bases line up with TRBD2. The CDR3 is 15 residues long. The junction had 8 bases not matched to a gene; V was cut back by 6 bases and J by 7 bases. Germline V CDR1 and CDR2: MNHEY, SMNVEV (reference sequence). CDR3: CASSPLAGEVNEQFF. DNA for the CDR3: TGTGCCAGCAGCCCACTAGCGGGAGAGGTAAATGAGCAGTTCTTC.

The V call is TRBV7-2, the J call TRBJ2-7; possibly TRBD2 for D (6 bases). CDR1 and CDR2 from the germline V gene are SGHTA and FQGNSA. The CDR3 length is 15 residues. The V end lost 1 base, the J end lost 4 bases, and 14 bases lay between the germline ends. CDR3 residues: CASSLGGGEQYEQYF. For the CDR3, the DNA is TGTGCCAGCAGCTTAGGTGGCGGGGAGCAGTACGAGCAGTACTTC.

This sequence joins TRBV10-3 and TRBJ2-1, with a weak D call TRBD1 (6 bases). Trimming cost V 6 bases and J 4 bases, with 7 bases left between them. Looked up from germline, CDR1 is ENHRY and CDR2 is SYGVKD. The CDR3 runs to 12 residues. CDR3 sequence: CAIRDSYNEQFF. The CDR3 DNA reads as TGTGCCATCAGGGACAGTTACAATGAGCAGTTCTTC.

V and J are TRBV27 and TRBJ2-4; TRBD1 matches at 8 bases. The V and J ends lost 5 bases and 3 bases, in that order; junction bases with no gene match: 6. This CDR3 spans 15 amino acids. CDR1 is MNHEY, CDR2 SMNVEV, per germline (reference sequence). CDR3 sequence: CASSQQGGRKNIQYF. CDR3 DNA sequence: TGTGCCAGCAGTCAACAGGGGGGTCGCAAAAACATTCAGTACTTC.

The chain recombines TRBV7-2 with TRBJ1-1; D uncertain. The germline CDR1 and CDR2 sequences are SGHTA and FQGNSA. Between the trimmed V and J ends, which lost 2 bases and 1 base, there was a span of 5 bases. This CDR3 is built from 13 residues. CDR3 coding DNA: TGTGCCAGCAGCTTATTAGAGAACACTGAAGCTTTCTTT. Amino acid sequence: CASSLLENTEAFF. Full variable domain (rest looked up from reference TRBV7-2 and TRBJ1-1): GAGVSQSPSNKVTEKGKDVELRCDPISGHTALYWYRQSLGQGLEFLIYFQGNSAPDKSGLPSDRFSAERTGGSVSTLTIQRTQQEDSAVYLCASSLLENTEAFFGQGTRLTVV.

This clone was recorded once. The rearrangement joins TRBV7-3 to TRBJ2-2, with D perhaps TRBD1 (6 bases). This CDR3 contains 15 residues. V lost 5 bases, J lost 4 bases, and 14 bases lay in between. The germline gives CDR1 SGHTA, CDR2 FQGTGA. The DNA for the CDR3 is TGTGCCAGCAGCCCCCCAGGGGTTAGCACCGGGGAGCTGTTTTTT. Translating it yields CASSPPGVSTGELFF.

Only one count was recorded for this clone. V gene TRBV9 combines with J gene TRBJ1-4; D is undetermined. V lost 4 bases to trimming and J lost 6 bases, with 13 bases between them. The germline gives CDR1 SGDLS, CDR2 YYNGEE. The CDR3 totals 14 residues. As DNA, the CDR3 is TGTGCCAGCAGCACGGGTGGATGGGATGAAAAACTGTTTTTT. Residues: CASSTGGWDEKLFF.

The genes are TRBV6-5 and TRBJ1-2; 10 bases are a match to TRBD1. CDR1 and CDR2 (germline): MNHEY, SVGAGI. V was pared by 3 bases and J by 6 bases, with 7 bases of the junction left unmatched. The CDR3 spans 15 residues. The CDR3 bases are TGTGCCAGCAGTTATCAGGGGACAGGGGTGGATGGCTACACCTTC. It is translated as CASSYQGTGVDGYTF.

The gene calls are TRBV19 and TRBJ1-2; possibly TRBD1 for D (6 bases). The CDR3 extends over 13 amino acids. Germline CDR1 is LNHDA and CDR2 is SQIVND (reference sequence). Deletions cut 7 bases from V and 3 bases from J, with 12 bases between. CDR3 region: CASKQGSDYGYTF. The CDR3 bases are TGTGCCAGTAAACAGGGATCCGACTATGGCTACACCTTC.

The genes are TRBV29-1 and TRBJ2-2; no reliable D call. Per the germline V gene, CDR1 is SQVTM and CDR2 is ANQGSEA. This CDR3 contains 13 residues. The CDR3 DNA follows: TGCACCGTAGCCAGGCTGAACACCGGGGAGCTGTTTTTT. Protein sequence: CTVARLNTGELFF.

This clone has a handful of counts. The rearrangement links TRBV6-5 to TRBJ1-1; D gene uncertain. The CDR3 sequence is 13 residues long. CDR1 is MNHEY and CDR2 is SVGAGI in the germline V gene. Trimming left V 6 bases short and J 1 base short, with 9 bases between. Written as DNA, the CDR3 is TGTGCCAGCAGACGCTACAGGAACACTGAAGCTTTCTTT. This gives the protein CASRRYRNTEAFF.

The rearrangement uses TRBV2 and TRBJ1-2; D not resolved. The V gene lost 7 bases and the J gene lost 2 bases, with 5 bases spanning the gap. Germline V lookup: CDR1 SNHLY, CDR2 FYNNEI. The CDR3 loop spans 11 amino acids. CDR3 loop: CASNGNYGYTF. DNA of the CDR3: TGTGCCAGCAACGGGAACTATGGCTACACCTTC.

The chain is built from TRBV6-5 and TRBJ1-5; D unclear. The V end lost 5 bases, the J end lost 7 bases, and 15 bases lay between the germline ends. The CDR3 is 14 amino acids. Germline V gives CDR1 MNHEY, CDR2 SVGAGI. The CDR3 DNA reads TGTGCCAGCAGTCGGCGGAGGGATGTGCAGCCCCAGCATTTT. It is translated as CASSRRRDVQPQHF.

CDR3 in DNA: TGCGCCAGCAGCCTGACAGTCGGAACTGAAGCTTTCTTT. It specifies CASSLTVGTEAFF. This rearrangement joins TRBV5-1 to TRBJ1-1, with D tentatively TRBD1 (5 bases). The V gene's germline CDR1 is SGHRS and CDR2 YFSETQ. Trimming cost V 4 bases and J 5 bases, with 12 bases left between them. This CDR3 comprises 13 residues.

The chain has TRBV5-1 and TRBJ1-4; 8 bases line up with TRBD1. V shed 0 bases and J 6 bases; nucleotides not matched to a gene: 4. This CDR3 has 15 residues. Germline CDR1 and CDR2: SGHRS and YFSETQ. CDR3 DNA: TGCGCCAGCAGCTTGGGTGGGACAGGAGATGAAAAACTGTTTTTT. Translation gives CASSLGGTGDEKLFF.

This clone was detected only once. The genes are TRBV5-1 and TRBJ2-7; unclear D gene. V lost 0 bases and J lost 0, with 13 bases in between. CDR1 SGHRS and CDR2 YFSETQ come from the germline V gene. The CDR3 has 16 amino acids. The CDR3 coding sequence is TGCGCCAGCAGCTTGGCCCAGACTGCACACTCCTACGAGCAGTACTTC. It codes for CASSLAQTAHSYEQYF.

The J gene is TRBJ2-3, the V gene TRBV25-1, with D perhaps TRBD2 (6 bases). The V gene lost 5 bases and the J gene lost 1 base, with 10 bases spanning the gap. Germline V gives CDR1 MGHDK, CDR2 SYGVNS. This CDR3 is built from 14 residues. As DNA, the CDR3 is TGTGCCAGCAGTCATACGGGGGGCACAGATACGCAGTATTTT. It yields the protein CASSHTGGTDTQYF.

The chain joins TRBV6-6 to TRBJ2-5; TRBD2 matches at 7 bases. Germline V gives CDR1 MNHNY, CDR2 SVGAGI (reference sequence). V shed 5 bases and J 2 bases; nucleotides not matched to a gene: 11. The CDR3 spans 16 residues. The DNA for the CDR3 is TGTGCCAGCAGTGCCAGTGTAGCGGGTCCTCAAGAGACCCAGTACTTC. Translating gives CASSASVAGPQETQYF.

The CDR3 DNA reads as TGTGCCAGCGGCCTGCAGGGGCAGCCCCAGCATTTT. Translating it yields CASGLQGQPQHF. V usage is TRBV2 and J usage is TRBJ1-5; D may be TRBD1 (6 bases). The germline gives CDR1 SNHLY, CDR2 FYNNEI. Trimming left V 8 bases short and J 7 bases short, with 12 bases between. The CDR3 spans 12 residues.

V and J are TRBV6-5 and TRBJ1-2, with a weak D call TRBD1 (5 bases). This CDR3 spans 12 amino acids. V shed 8 bases and J shed 4 bases, with 11 bases lying between them. The germline CDR1 and CDR2 sequences are MNHEY and SVGAGI. CDR3 coding DNA: TGTGCCAGCGCTACAGGATTCTATGGCTACACCTTC. This gives the protein CASATGFYGYTF.

The chain recombines TRBV7-2 with TRBJ2-2, with D uncertain. Germline V gene lookup returns CDR1 SGHTA and CDR2 FQGNSA. Trimming took off 1 base at V and 1 base at J, with 4 bases between the two ends. The CDR3 sequence is 14 residues long. The chain's CDR3 is CASSLVQNTGELFF. DNA of the CDR3: TGTGCCAGCAGCTTAGTACAGAACACCGGGGAGCTGTTTTTT.

The chain joins TRBV19 to TRBJ2-3; TRBD1 matches at 10 bases. This CDR3 has 14 amino acids. The trim removed 7 bases at V and 5 bases at J, leaving 6 bases unmatched. Germline loops: CDR1 LNHDA, CDR2 SQIVND (reference sequence). The CDR3 coding sequence is TGTGCCAGTACCCGGGACAGGGGAGAAGATACGCAGTATTTT. Translation: CASTRDRGEDTQYF.

V usage is TRBV28 and J usage is TRBJ2-7; 12 nucleotides agree with TRBD2. The germline V gene encodes CDR1 MDHEN and CDR2 SYDVKM. This CDR3 is 14 amino acids long. V shed 3 bases, J shed 7 bases, and the junction held 4 bases outside the gene matches. For the CDR3, the DNA is TGTGCCAGCAGTTTGACTAGCGGGAGTTCAGAGCAGTACTTC. It specifies CASSLTSGSSEQYF.

The chain combines TRBV4-2 with TRBJ2-7, with TRBD1 identical over 9 bases. J gave up 2 bases and V 0 bases, and 5 bases lay outside the gene matches. CDR1 LGHNA and CDR2 YNFKEQ come from the germline V gene. The CDR3 is made up of 16 amino acids. As DNA, the CDR3 is TGTGCCAGCAGCCAAGAACCCCGGACAGGGGCCTACGAGCAGTACTTC. Its translation: CASSQEPRTGAYEQYF.

V is TRBV5-1 and J is TRBJ2-7; D unresolved. This CDR3 region has 14 residues. The ends were cut back, 1 base at V and 6 bases at J, with 14 bases in the middle. Germline V gives CDR1 SGHRS, CDR2 YFSETQ. The CDR3 sequence is CASSLPAPSFEQYF. For the CDR3, the DNA is TGCGCCAGCAGCTTGCCCGCCCCCAGTTTCGAGCAGTACTTC.

The chain links TRBV4-2 to TRBJ2-7; perhaps TRBD1 as D (6 bases). Trimming removed 6 bases at V and 0 bases at J, with 15 bases between. This CDR3 region has 15 residues. CDR1 and CDR2 (germline): LGHNA, YNFKEQ. CDR3 coding DNA: TGTGCCAGCAGGGATCCGGGACACCCCTCCTACGAGCAGTACTTC. Encoded protein: CASRDPGHPSYEQYF.

V usage is TRBV7-2 and J usage is TRBJ1-5; D might be TRBD1 (5 bases). Trimming removed 3 bases from V and 6 bases from J, with 15 bases in between. The CDR3 contains 15 residues. Germline V lookup: CDR1 SGHTA, CDR2 FQGNSA. The CDR3 DNA reads TGTGCCAGCAGCTTCGCACAGGTCGTAGGTCAGCCCCAGCATTTT. Its translation is CASSFAQVVGQPQHF.

This clone was detected a few times. The CDR3 coding sequence is TGTGCCAGCAGTGACCATCCAGGGGGTACACAAGAGACCCAGTACTTC. Its translation: CASSDHPGGTQETQYF. This rearrangement joins TRBV6-1 to TRBJ2-5, with 7 bases matching TRBD1. Germline lookup yields CDR1 MNHNS and CDR2 SASEGT. This CDR3 spans 16 amino acids. With V trimmed by 3 bases and J by 2 bases, 9 bases remained unmatched.

V is TRBV6-5 and J is TRBJ2-7; D remains unclear. CDR1 and CDR2 (germline): MNHEY, SVGAGI. Between the trimmed V and J ends, which lost 2 bases and 3 bases, there was a span of 11 bases. The CDR3 contains 14 residues. This CDR3 is CASSYDFKDYEQYF. Here the CDR3 DNA reads TGTGCCAGCAGTTACGACTTTAAAGACTACGAGCAGTACTTC.

The chain joins TRBV18 to TRBJ2-3; 13 nucleotides align to TRBD2. The CDR3 spans 17 residues. Looked up from germline, CDR1 is KGHSH and CDR2 is LQKENI. The V and J ends lost 3 bases and 4 bases, in that order; junction bases with no gene match: 7. CDR3 in amino acids: CASSPRGLAGTADTQYF. DNA of the CDR3: TGTGCCAGCTCACCCCGGGGACTAGCGGGAACGGCAGATACGCAGTATTTT.